This TCR beta chain was identified in a study of T cells in Graves' hyperthyroidism and ophthalmopathy. What was amplified from RNA transcripts were TCR beta CDR3 regions. Using the HTBI primer set, a first-round RT-PCR was run on the TCR CDR3. MiXCR, run by TCRdb on the multiplex PCR reads, gives a single entry per CDR3 protein. The table includes roughly 840,000 distinct CDR3 sequences, more than 30% detected once. The germline V and J ends were trimmed by 5 bases and 2 bases, with 13 bases remaining between them. Germline V gene data show CDR1 as SEHNR and CDR2 as FQNEAQ (reference sequence). The CDR3 spans 16 residues. This clonotype was recorded at least ten times.

Sample: blood. The sequence was collected from a man aged 18 to 30 with Graves' hyperthyroidism. The J gene is TRBJ2-6, the V gene TRBV7-9; maybe TRBD2 (7 bases). The CDR3 protein is CASSARGGAGANVLTF. The DNA of the CDR3 is TGTGCCAGCAGCGCCCGAGGGGGGGCTGGGGCCAACGTCCTGACTTTC. The variable domain in full, completed from reference TRBV7-9 and TRBJ2-6, reads DTGVSQNPRHKITKRGQNVTFRCDPISEHNRLYWYRQTLGQGPEFLTYFQNEAQLEKSRLLSDRFSAERPKGSFSTLEIQRTEQGDSAMYLCASSARGGAGANVLTFGAGSRLTVL.